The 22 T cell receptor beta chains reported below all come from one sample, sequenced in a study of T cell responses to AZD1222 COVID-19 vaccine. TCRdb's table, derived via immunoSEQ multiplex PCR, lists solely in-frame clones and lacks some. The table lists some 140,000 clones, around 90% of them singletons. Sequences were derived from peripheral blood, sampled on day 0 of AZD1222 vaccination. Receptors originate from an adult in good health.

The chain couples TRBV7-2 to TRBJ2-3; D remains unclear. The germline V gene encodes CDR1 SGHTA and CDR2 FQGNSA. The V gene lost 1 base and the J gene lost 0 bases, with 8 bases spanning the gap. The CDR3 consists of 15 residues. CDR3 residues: CASSLVGESTDTQYF. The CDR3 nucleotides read TGTGCCAGCAGCTTAGTTGGCGAGAGCACAGATACGCAGTATTTT.

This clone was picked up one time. The DNA of the CDR3 is TGTGCCAGCTTACCGGGGCCCCGGAGTACGCAGTATTTT. Its protein is CASLPGPRSTQYF. The rearrangement joins TRBV18 to TRBJ2-3; perhaps D is TRBD1 or TRBD2 (5 bases each). The V gene's germline CDR1 is KGHSH and CDR2 LQKENI. The CDR3 length is 13 residues. Trimming left V 7 bases short and J 8 bases short, with 16 bases between.

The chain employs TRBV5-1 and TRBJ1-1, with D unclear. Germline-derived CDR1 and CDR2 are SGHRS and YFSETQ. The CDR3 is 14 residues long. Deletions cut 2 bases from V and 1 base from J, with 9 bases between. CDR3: CASSFGDRNTEAFF. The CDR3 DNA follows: TGCGCCAGCAGCTTCGGGGATAGGAACACTGAAGCTTTCTTT.

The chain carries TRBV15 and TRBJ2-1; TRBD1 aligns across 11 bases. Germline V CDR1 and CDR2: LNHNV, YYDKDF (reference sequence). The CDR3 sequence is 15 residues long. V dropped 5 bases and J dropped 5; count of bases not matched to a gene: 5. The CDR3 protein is CATSPPGQGDNEQFF. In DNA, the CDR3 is TGTGCCACCAGCCCACCGGGACAGGGGGACAATGAGCAGTTCTTC.

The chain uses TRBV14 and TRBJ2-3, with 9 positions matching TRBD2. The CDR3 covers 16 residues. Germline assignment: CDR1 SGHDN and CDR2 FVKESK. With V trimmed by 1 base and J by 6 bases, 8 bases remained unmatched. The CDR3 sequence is CASSQVGGLARDTQYF. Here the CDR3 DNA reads TGTGCCAGCAGCCAAGTTGGGGGACTAGCTCGGGATACGCAGTATTTT.

CDR3 nucleotide sequence: TGTGCCAGCAGTGAAAGGGTAGCGGGAGTAAGAAACTCCTACAATGAGCAGTTCTTC. This encodes CASSERVAGVRNSYNEQFF. The chain employs TRBV6-1 and TRBJ2-1, with 9 bases fitting TRBD2. The CDR3 spans 19 residues. CDR1 is MNHNS and CDR2 is SASEGT in the germline V gene. V gave up 2 bases and J gave up 0 bases; unmatched junction bases: 11.

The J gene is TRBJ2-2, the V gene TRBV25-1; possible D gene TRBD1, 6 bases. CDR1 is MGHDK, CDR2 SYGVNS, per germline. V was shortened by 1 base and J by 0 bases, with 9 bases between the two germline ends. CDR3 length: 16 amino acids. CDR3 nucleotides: TGTGCCAGCAGTGAATGGCCAGGGGCGAACACCGGGGAGCTGTTTTTT. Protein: CASSEWPGANTGELFF. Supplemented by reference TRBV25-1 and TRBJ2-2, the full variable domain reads EADIYQTPRYLVIGTGKKITLECSQTMGHDKMYWYQQDPGMELHLIHYSYGVNSTEKGDLSSESTVSRIRTEHFPLTLESARPSHTSQYLCASSEWPGANTGELFFGEGSRLTVL.

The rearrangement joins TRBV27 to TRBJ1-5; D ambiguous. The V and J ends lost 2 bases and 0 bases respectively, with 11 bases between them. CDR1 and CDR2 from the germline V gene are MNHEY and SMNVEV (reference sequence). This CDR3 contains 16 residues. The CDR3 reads CASSLIGGYSNQPQHF. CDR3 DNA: TGTGCCAGCAGTTTAATCGGCGGGTATAGCAATCAGCCCCAGCATTTT.

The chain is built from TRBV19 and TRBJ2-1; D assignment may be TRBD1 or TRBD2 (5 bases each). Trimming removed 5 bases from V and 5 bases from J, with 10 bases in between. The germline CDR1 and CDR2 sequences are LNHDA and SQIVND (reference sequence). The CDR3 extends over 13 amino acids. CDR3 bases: TGTGCCAGTAGTTCGGGACCGAACAATGAGCAGTTCTTC. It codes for CASSSGPNNEQFF. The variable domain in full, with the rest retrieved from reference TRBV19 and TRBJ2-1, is DGGITQSPKYLFRKEGQNVTLSCEQNLNHDAMYWYRQDPGQGLRLIYYSQIVNDFQKGDIAEGYSVSREKKESFPLTVTSAQKNPTAFYLCASSSGPNNEQFFGPGTRLTVL.

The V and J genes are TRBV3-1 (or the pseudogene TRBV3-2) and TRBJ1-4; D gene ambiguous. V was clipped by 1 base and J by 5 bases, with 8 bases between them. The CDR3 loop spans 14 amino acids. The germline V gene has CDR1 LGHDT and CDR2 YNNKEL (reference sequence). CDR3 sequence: CASSQGDWNEKLFF. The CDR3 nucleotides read TGTGCCAGCAGCCAAGGGGATTGGAATGAAAAACTGTTTTTT.

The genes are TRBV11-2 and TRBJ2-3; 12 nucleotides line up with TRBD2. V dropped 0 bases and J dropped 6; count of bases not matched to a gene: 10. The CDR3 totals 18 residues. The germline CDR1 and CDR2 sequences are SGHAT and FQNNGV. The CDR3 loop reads CASSLDSLTSGSTDTQYF. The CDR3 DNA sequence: TGTGCCAGCAGCTTAGACTCCCTGACTAGCGGGAGTACCGATACGCAGTATTTT.

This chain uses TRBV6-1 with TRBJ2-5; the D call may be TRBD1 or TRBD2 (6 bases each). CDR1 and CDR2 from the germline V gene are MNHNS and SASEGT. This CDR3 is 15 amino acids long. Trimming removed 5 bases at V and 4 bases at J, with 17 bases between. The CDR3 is CASSPQKQGGETQYF. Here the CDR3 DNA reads TGTGCCAGCAGTCCTCAAAAACAGGGAGGAGAGACCCAGTACTTC.

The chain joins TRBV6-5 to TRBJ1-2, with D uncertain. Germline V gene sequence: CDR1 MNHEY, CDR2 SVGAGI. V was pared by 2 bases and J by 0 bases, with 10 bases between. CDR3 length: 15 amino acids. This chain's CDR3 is CASSYMAATNYGYTF. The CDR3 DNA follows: TGTGCCAGCAGTTACATGGCGGCCACTAACTATGGCTACACCTTC.

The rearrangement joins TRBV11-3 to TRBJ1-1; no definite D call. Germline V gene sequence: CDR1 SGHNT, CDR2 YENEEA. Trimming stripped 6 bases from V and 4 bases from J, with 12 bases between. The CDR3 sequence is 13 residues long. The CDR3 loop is CASSPGSLTEAFF. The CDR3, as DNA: TGTGCCAGCAGTCCCGGGAGTCTCACTGAAGCTTTCTTT.

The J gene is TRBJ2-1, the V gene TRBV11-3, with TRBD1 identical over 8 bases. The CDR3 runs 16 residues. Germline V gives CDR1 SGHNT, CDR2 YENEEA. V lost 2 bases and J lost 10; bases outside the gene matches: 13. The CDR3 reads CASSLRFGQGPVEQFF. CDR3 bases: TGTGCCAGCAGCTTACGGTTCGGACAGGGACCGGTGGAGCAGTTCTTC.

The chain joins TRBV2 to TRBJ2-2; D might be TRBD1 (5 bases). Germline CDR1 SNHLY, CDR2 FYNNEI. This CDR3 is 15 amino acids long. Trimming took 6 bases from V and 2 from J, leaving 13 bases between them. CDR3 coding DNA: TGTGCCAGCAGGAAAGAGACAGTAAACACCGGGGAGCTGTTTTTT. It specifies CASRKETVNTGELFF.

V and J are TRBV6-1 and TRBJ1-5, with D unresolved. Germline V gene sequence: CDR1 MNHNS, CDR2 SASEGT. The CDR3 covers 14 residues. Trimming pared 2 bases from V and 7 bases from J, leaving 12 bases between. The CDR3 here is CASSESVTNQPQHF. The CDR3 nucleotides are TGTGCCAGCAGTGAATCGGTGACAAACCAGCCCCAGCATTTT.

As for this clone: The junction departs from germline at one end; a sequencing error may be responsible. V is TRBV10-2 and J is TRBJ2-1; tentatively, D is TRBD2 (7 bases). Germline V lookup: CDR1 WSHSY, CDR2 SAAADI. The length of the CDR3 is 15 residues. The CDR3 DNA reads TGCGCCCGCAGTGGGGGGGGCCCCGCCTCATTTGTGCAGTTCTTC. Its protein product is CARSGGGPASFVQFF.

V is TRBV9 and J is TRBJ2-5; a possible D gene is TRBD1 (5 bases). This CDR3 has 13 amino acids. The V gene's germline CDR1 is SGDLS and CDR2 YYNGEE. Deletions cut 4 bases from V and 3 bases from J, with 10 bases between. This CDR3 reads CASSPRVEETQYF. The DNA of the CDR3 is TGTGCCAGCAGCCCCAGGGTCGAAGAGACCCAGTACTTC.

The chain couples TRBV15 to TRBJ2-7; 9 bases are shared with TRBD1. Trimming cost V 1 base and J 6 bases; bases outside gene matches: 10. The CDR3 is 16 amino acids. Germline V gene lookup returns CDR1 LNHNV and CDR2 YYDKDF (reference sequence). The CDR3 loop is CATSRGGGTGRAEQYF. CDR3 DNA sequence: TGTGCCACCAGCAGAGGAGGTGGGACAGGGAGGGCCGAGCAGTACTTC.

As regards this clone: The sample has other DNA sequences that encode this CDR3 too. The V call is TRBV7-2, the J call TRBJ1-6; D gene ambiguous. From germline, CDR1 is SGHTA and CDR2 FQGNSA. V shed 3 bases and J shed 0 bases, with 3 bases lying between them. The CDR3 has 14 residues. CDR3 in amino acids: CASSFRSYNSPLHF. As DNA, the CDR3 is TGTGCCAGCAGCTTCCGCTCCTATAATTCACCCCTCCACTTT.

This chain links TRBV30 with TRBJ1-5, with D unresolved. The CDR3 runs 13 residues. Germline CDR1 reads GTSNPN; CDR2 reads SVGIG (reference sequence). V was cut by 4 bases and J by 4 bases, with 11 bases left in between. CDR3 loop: CAWTEGRNQPQHF. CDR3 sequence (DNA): TGTGCCTGGACAGAAGGAAGAAATCAGCCCCAGCATTTT.